This entry lists 23 T cell receptor beta chains sequenced from one sample in a study of beta chain features in type 1 diabetes. Study results and limitations: Among all four CD4+ subsets, Type 1 diabetes patients had TCRB CDR3s that were moderately but significantly shorter.

For these TCRs, the target antigens are not known. What was sequenced were expressed TCRB transcripts, since all of the isolated RNA had been reverse transcribed. Method: immunoSEQ multiplex PCR; TCRdb's copy keeps in-frame clones and lacks some. The table has 100,000 to 150,000 clones, approximately 9% seen once. Sequenced input: central memory CD4+ T cells from blood. These receptor sequences come from a man aged 25-40 years with type 1 diabetes.

In its sample, this clone was seen a few times. The chain combines TRBV7-6 with TRBJ2-7; the D gene is possibly TRBD2 (5 bases). The CDR3 extends over 15 amino acids. From germline, CDR1 is SGHVS and CDR2 FNYEAQ. The V and J ends lost 5 bases and 2 bases respectively, with 16 bases between them. In DNA, the CDR3 is TGTGCCAGCAGCGCCCTAGCATCCGGCCCCTACGAGCAGTACTTC. Amino acids: CASSALASGPYEQYF.

This chain connects TRBV7-3 to TRBJ2-3, with 8 bases that match TRBD1. Trimming took 4 bases from V and 3 from J; bases not matched to a gene: 3. This CDR3 is 14 amino acids long. CDR1 and CDR2 from the germline V gene are SGHTA and FQGTGA. The CDR3 protein is CASSSGQGTDTQYF. The CDR3 DNA reads as TGTGCCAGCAGCTCCGGACAGGGAACAGATACGCAGTATTTT.

This chain uses TRBV2 with TRBJ1-2; unclear D gene. The germline CDR1 and CDR2 sequences are SNHLY and FYNNEI. The CDR3 totals 14 residues. Trimming left V 7 bases short and J 3 bases short, with 15 bases between. The CDR3 loop reads CASNTGELHYGYTF. The CDR3 region has the DNA TGTGCCAGCAACACCGGGGAGCTTCACTATGGCTACACCTTC.

This chain connects TRBV12-5 to TRBJ2-7, with TRBD1 matching over 7 bases. The CDR3 is 14 amino acids. J was trimmed by 1 base and V by 6 bases; bases with no gene match: 6. Germline values: CDR1 LGHNT, CDR2 FRNRAP. CDR3 DNA: TGTGCTAGTGGCCCGGGACAGTCTTCCTACGAGCAGTACTTC. It is translated as CASGPGQSSYEQYF.

This sequence joins TRBV10-3 and TRBJ2-2; 10 bases align to TRBD1. V was pared by 11 bases and J by 1 base, with 7 bases of the junction left unmatched. CDR1 and CDR2 (germline): ENHRY, SYGVKD. CDR3 length equals 15 residues. CDR3 sequence: CASGTGAQNTGELFF. DNA for the CDR3: TGTGCCTCCGGGACAGGGGCCCAGAACACCGGGGAGCTGTTTTTT.

This chain links TRBV7-2 with TRBJ2-7; TRBD1 agrees at 7 bases. Trimming at V came to 6 bases and at J to 0 bases, leaving 8 bases not matched to a gene. Per germline, CDR1 SGHTA and CDR2 FQGNSA. CDR3 length: 15 residues. CDR3 residues: CASRSPGQSSYEQYF. CDR3 sequence (DNA): TGTGCCAGCAGGTCCCCGGGACAGAGCTCCTACGAGCAGTACTTC.

Only a few counts were recorded for this clone. The V call is TRBV11-2, the J call TRBJ2-5; D may be TRBD2 (7 bases). The germline V gene has CDR1 SGHAT and CDR2 FQNNGV. V dropped 5 bases and J dropped 2 bases, with 15 bases sitting between them. The CDR3 has 15 residues. CDR3 DNA: TGTGCCAGCAGCCCGGGGGGCGACCTTCAAGAGACCCAGTACTTC. The encoded protein is CASSPGGDLQETQYF.

The chain is built from TRBV7-8 and TRBJ1-2; D uncertain. Deletions cut 5 bases from V and 6 bases from J, with 10 bases between. The CDR3 has 12 residues. Germline V CDR1 and CDR2: SGHVS, FQNEAQ. This chain's CDR3 is CASSLGRDGYTF. CDR3 nucleotide sequence: TGTGCCAGCAGCCTAGGTCGTGATGGCTACACCTTC.

Many counts were recorded for this clone. The sample carries other DNA sequences with the same CDR3. The J gene is TRBJ1-6, the V gene TRBV28; 7 bases agree with TRBD1. The CDR3 spans 13 residues. The trim removed 5 bases at V and 6 bases at J, leaving 1 base unmatched. Germline V gene lookup returns CDR1 MDHEN and CDR2 SYDVKM. The CDR3 DNA is TGTGCCAGCAGTAGGGACAGTAATTCACCCCTCCACTTT. Residues: CASSRDSNSPLHF.

The chain combines TRBV7-9 with TRBJ2-4; 7 bases align to TRBD2. Per the germline V gene, CDR1 is SEHNR and CDR2 is FQNEAQ (reference sequence). The CDR3 runs to 14 residues. V was pared by 1 base and J by 9 bases, with 6 bases of the junction left unmatched. For the CDR3, the DNA is TGTGCCAGCAGCTTAGTTGAATCGGGAGGCATTCAGTACTTC. It codes for CASSLVESGGIQYF.

This clone was detected a few times. V usage is TRBV11-2 and J usage is TRBJ2-7, with TRBD1 as a possible D gene (5 bases). The length of the CDR3 is 14 residues. Germline CDR1 and CDR2: SGHAT and FQNNGV. V lost 1 base, J lost 3 bases, and 10 bases lay in between. The CDR3 coding sequence is TGTGCCAGCAGCTTAGTGTACAGGAACTACGAGCAGTACTTC. Amino acid sequence: CASSLVYRNYEQYF.

The chain couples TRBV9 to TRBJ1-4; 7 nucleotides align to TRBD1. After removal of 3 bases from V and 5 bases from J, the junction contained 4 bases not matched to a gene. Germline V lookup: CDR1 SGDLS, CDR2 YYNGEE. This CDR3 is 14 amino acids long. The CDR3: CASSARDSNEKLFF. The CDR3 coding sequence is TGTGCCAGCAGCGCCCGGGACAGCAATGAAAAACTGTTTTTT.

As regards this clone: The junction differs from germline at one of its ends, possibly a read error. The genes are TRBV4-1 and TRBJ2-6, with 11 bases identical to TRBD1. In germline, CDR1 is MGHRA, CDR2 YSYEKL. There are 14 residues in the CDR3. As DNA, the CDR3 is TGCGCCAGCAGCCAGGGACAGGGGGTCAACGTCCTGACTTTC. Its translation: CASSQGQGVNVLTF.

The DNA of the CDR3 is TGTGCCAGCAGTCCCGGGACTGAGGATCAGCCCCAGCATTTT. Its protein product is CASSPGTEDQPQHF. The gene calls are TRBV6-5 and TRBJ1-5; D might be TRBD1 (5 bases). The CDR3 covers 14 residues. The ends were cut back, 5 bases at V and 5 bases at J, with 13 bases in the middle. From germline, CDR1 is MNHEY and CDR2 SVGAGI.

This clone has a handful of counts. The V gene is TRBV18, the J gene TRBJ2-6; D perhaps matches TRBD2 (5 bases). Trimming took off 2 bases at V and 3 bases at J, with 5 bases between the two ends. This CDR3 is 14 amino acids long. The germline V gene encodes CDR1 KGHSH and CDR2 LQKENI. CDR3 DNA: TGTGCCAGCTCACCAGGGAGTGGGGCCAACGTCCTGACTTTC. This codes for CASSPGSGANVLTF.

The chain carries TRBV30 and TRBJ2-3; no firm D call. Germline V gene data show CDR1 as GTSNPN and CDR2 as SVGIG (reference sequence). This CDR3 has 11 residues. Trimming removed 7 bases at V and 0 bases at J, with 5 bases between. Here the CDR3 reads CALQSTDTQYF. The CDR3 coding sequence is TGTGCCTTACAGAGCACAGATACGCAGTATTTT.

V usage is TRBV18 and J usage is TRBJ2-1; 10 positions agree with TRBD2. This CDR3 spans 17 amino acids. The V and J ends lost 4 bases and 8 bases, in that order; junction bases with no gene match: 14. Germline values: CDR1 KGHSH, CDR2 LQKENI. For the CDR3, the DNA is TGTGCCAGCTCACAAAACTTTGGGACTAGCGTCGACGATGAGCAGTTCTTC. As protein: CASSQNFGTSVDDEQFF.

This clone has just a few counts. The CDR3, as DNA: TGTGCCAGCAGCTTAGGCGGGCCCCGTGGCACTGAAGCTTTCTTT. Protein product: CASSLGGPRGTEAFF. V is TRBV7-2 and J is TRBJ1-1, with D hard to call. This CDR3 spans 15 amino acids. Trimming removed 1 base from V and 4 bases from J, with 13 bases in between. Looked up from germline, CDR1 is SGHTA and CDR2 is FQGNSA.

This clone was detected only a few times. The chain uses TRBV2 and TRBJ1-5, with TRBD1 as a possible D gene (6 bases). CDR1 and CDR2 from the germline V gene are SNHLY and FYNNEI. Deletions cut 8 bases from V and 9 bases from J, with 17 bases between. This CDR3 comprises 13 residues. The CDR3 sequence: CASLSGTFGPQHF. The CDR3 DNA follows: TGTGCCAGCCTATCCGGGACATTTGGGCCCCAGCATTTT.

This clone was detected ten times or more. V gene TRBV7-9 combines with J gene TRBJ2-7; maybe TRBD1 (5 bases). CDR3 length: 14 residues. Trimming took off 10 bases at V and 3 bases at J, with 19 bases between the two ends. Germline V gives CDR1 SEHNR, CDR2 FQNEAQ (reference sequence). This CDR3 is CATRPQGKGYEQYF. CDR3 in DNA: TGTGCCACCCGACCCCAGGGAAAAGGCTACGAGCAGTACTTC.

The chain is built from TRBV5-1 and TRBJ2-3, with 12 bases aligning to TRBD2. Germline loops: CDR1 SGHRS, CDR2 YFSETQ. After removal of 4 bases from V and 0 bases from J, the junction contained 6 bases not matched to a gene. The CDR3 runs to 17 residues. This CDR3 is CASSAGLAGHSTDTQYF. The CDR3 bases are TGCGCCAGCAGCGCCGGACTAGCGGGGCATAGCACAGATACGCAGTATTTT.

This chain connects TRBV7-3 to TRBJ2-2; 7 bases are shared with TRBD2. In germline, CDR1 is SGHTA, CDR2 FQGTGA. Losses at the gene ends were 3 bases for V and 0 bases for J; bases not matched to a gene: 19. This CDR3 region has 21 residues. This CDR3 is CASSLNPPRGRTDANTGELFF. Here the CDR3 DNA reads TGTGCCAGCAGCTTGAACCCCCCGCGGGGGAGGACCGACGCGAACACCGGGGAGCTGTTTTTT. Variable domain in full (rest from reference TRBV7-3 and TRBJ2-2): GAGVSQTPSNKVTEKGKYVELRCDPISGHTALYWYRQSLGQGPEFLIYFQGTGAADDSGLPNDRFFAVRPEGSVSTLKIQRTERGDSAVYLCASSLNPPRGRTDANTGELFFGEGSRLTVL.

The chain is built from TRBV5-4 and TRBJ2-3, with D perhaps TRBD1 (7 bases). This CDR3 is 15 amino acids long. V gave up 4 bases and J gave up 5 bases, with 17 bases separating them. Germline lookup yields CDR1 SGHNT and CDR2 YYREEE (reference sequence). The CDR3 sequence is CASSTPGGRGDTQYF. The DNA for the CDR3 is TGTGCCAGCAGCACCCCAGGGGGGCGGGGAGATACGCAGTATTTT.